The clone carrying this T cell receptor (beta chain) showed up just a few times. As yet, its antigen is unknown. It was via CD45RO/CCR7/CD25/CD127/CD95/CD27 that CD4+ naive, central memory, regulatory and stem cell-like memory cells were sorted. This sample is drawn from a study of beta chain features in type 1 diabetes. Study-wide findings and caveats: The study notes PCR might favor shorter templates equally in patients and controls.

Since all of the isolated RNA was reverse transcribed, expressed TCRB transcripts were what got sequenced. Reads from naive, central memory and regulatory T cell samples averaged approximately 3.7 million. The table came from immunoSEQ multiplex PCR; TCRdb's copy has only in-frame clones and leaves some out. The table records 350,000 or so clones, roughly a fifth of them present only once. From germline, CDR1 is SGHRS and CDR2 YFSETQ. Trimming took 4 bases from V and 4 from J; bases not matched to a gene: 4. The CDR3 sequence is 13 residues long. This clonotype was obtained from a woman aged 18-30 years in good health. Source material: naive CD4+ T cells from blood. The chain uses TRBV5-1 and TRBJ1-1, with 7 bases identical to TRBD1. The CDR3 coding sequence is TGCGCCAGCAGCCCGGACAGGTCCACTGAAGCTTTCTTT. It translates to CASSPDRSTEAFF.